This TCR beta chain stems from a study of T cell responses to AZD1222 COVID-19 vaccine. Whole-study results and caveats: Following two doses of AZD1222, Spike-specific TCR breadth and depth rose.

The CDR3 length is 17 residues. The junction had 9 bases not matched to a gene; V was cut back by 6 bases and J by 2 bases. Germline CDR1 reads MDHEN; CDR2 reads SYDVKM. The sample holds a few counts of this clone. Its antigen is undetermined. TCRdb's table, derived via immunoSEQ multiplex PCR, lists solely in-frame clones and lacks some. The sample yields about 110,000 clones, more than 75% seen once. The sequence came from an adult in good health. The gene calls are TRBV28 and TRBJ2-2; 10 bases line up with TRBD2. Sequences were derived from peripheral blood, sampled on day 0 of AZD1222 vaccination. CDR3 nucleotide sequence: TGTGCCAGCAGAACTCCGGGACTAGCGTCCAACACCGGGGAGCTGTTTTTT. Its protein is CASRTPGLASNTGELFF.